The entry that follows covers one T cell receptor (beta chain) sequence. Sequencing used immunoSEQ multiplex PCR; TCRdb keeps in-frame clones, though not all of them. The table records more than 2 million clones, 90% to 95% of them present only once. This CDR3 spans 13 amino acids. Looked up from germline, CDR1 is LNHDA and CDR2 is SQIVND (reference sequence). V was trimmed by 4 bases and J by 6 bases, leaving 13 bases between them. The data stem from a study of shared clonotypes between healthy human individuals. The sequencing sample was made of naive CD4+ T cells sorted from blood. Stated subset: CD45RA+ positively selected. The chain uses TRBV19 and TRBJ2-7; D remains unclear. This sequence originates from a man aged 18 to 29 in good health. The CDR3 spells CASSRKPDGEQYF. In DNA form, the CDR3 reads TGTGCCAGTAGTAGAAAGCCGGACGGCGAGCAGTACTTC.